This TCR beta chain was recovered during a study of T cell responses to AZD1222 COVID-19 vaccine. The study's findings and limits: Repertoires in all cases were sampled only once the peak T cell response had passed. The donors showed a predominance of white British ancestry and of females, with possible underestimation of clonal diversity.

This clone was detected a few times. The antigen remains undetermined. Some clones are missing from TCRdb's copy, which holds only in-frame ones; the method was immunoSEQ multiplex PCR. The table includes roughly 120,000 clones, about nine tenths detected once. CDR1 SGHDT and CDR2 YYEEEE come from the germline V gene. Trimming removed 4 bases at V and 0 bases at J, with 11 bases between. There are 16 residues in the CDR3. The sequence was collected from an adult in good health. The genes are TRBV5-6 and TRBJ1-6; tentatively, D is TRBD1 (5 bases). Sequenced here: peripheral blood, sampled on day 0 of AZD1222 vaccination. Written as DNA, the CDR3 is TGTGCCAGCAGCCCCGCGGGGGGCTCCTATAATTCACCCCTCCACTTT. It codes for CASSPAGGSYNSPLHF.